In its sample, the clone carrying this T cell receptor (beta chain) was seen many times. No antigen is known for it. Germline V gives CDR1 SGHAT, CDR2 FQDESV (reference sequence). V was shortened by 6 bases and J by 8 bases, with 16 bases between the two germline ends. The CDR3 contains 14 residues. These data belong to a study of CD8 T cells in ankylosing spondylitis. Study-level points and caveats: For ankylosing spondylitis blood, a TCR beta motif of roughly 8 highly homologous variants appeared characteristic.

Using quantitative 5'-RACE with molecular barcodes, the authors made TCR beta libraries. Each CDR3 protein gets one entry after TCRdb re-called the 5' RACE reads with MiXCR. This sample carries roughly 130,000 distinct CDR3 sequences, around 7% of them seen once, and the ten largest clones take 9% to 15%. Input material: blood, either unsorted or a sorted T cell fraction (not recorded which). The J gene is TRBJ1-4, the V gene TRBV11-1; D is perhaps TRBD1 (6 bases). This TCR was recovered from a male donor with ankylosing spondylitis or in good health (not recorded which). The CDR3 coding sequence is TGTGCCAGCAGTGAGCAGGGGCGAAAAGAAAAACTGTTTTTT. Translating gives CASSEQGRKEKLFF.